This paragraph reports one T cell receptor beta chain. This clone appeared once. This receptor's antigen is unknown. There are no base qualities to consult, and no much larger clone falls within one base. TCRbeta CDR3 regions were immunosequenced from genomic DNA with the immunoSEQ Assay. Genomic DNA was amplified by bias-controlled multiplex PCR before high-throughput sequencing. Regarding the original processing steps: To quantify the absolute abundance of each unique TCRbeta CDR3 region, the sequences were collapsed and filtered. Clonality was defined as 1 minus Pielou's evenness and was calculated using productive rearrangements only. A previously published method was used to identify clones whose frequencies were significantly greater in on-treatment samples than in baseline samples. Here the immuneACCESS table is served through TCRdb, limited to in-frame sequences with V and J called. Missing clones are a known gap in these copies; in checked studies unresolved V genes cover under half, and the rest lacks a known reason. For V, J and clone size, that table is used; D and trimming come from the DNA. The sample has some 40,000 clones on record, approximately 90% of them singletons. The top ten clonotypes cover 9.5% to 15% of the sample.

These data are taken from a study of sequential checkpoint blockade in melanoma (dated by TCRdb to about 2019). General notes on the study: Using 1:1 randomization, the trial assigned patients either to first-line nivolumab followed by ipilimumab (arm A) or to ipilimumab followed by nivolumab (arm B). Maintenance nivolumab came after each of the two trial sequences.

The treatment or condition label corresponds to: randomized to nivolumab then ipilimumab (arm A) or the reverse (arm B). Prior DNA-damaging chemotherapy had not been received by any trial patient. Live CD3+CD8+ cells negative for CD19 and CD56 were sorted from thawed PBMCs on a FACS Aria II flow cytometer. The samples were obtained from melanoma patients enrolled in CheckMate 064, an open-label, randomized phase II trial testing sequential checkpoint blockade. Peripheral blood mononuclear cells were collected by leukapheresis, purified with Ficoll-Paque, and frozen in human serum with roughly 9.9% DMSO. Immediately after sorting, the purity of sorted blood CD3+CD8+ cells was verified to be >95%, after which DNA was extracted. The study at large found these results: Larger, independent patient cohorts are needed to validate the response-prediction model that combines TCR metrics and mutation burden.

Sample: CD8+ T cells sorted from blood (inferred from file names), taken from a patient given nivolumab and ipilimumab in sequence. This sequence originates from a human donor with melanoma.

The nucleotides read TGTGCCAGCAGCTGGGCGGGGAGGGCCTACGAGCAGTACTTC. Protein translation: CASSWAGRAYEQYF. The sequence is built from TRBV5-4 and TRBJ2-7; 7 central nucleotides agree with TRBD2. Relative to germline, V is missing 3 bases and J is missing 2 bases, with 5 bases of the junction outside any gene match. The germline V gene (reference sequence) supplies CDR1 SGHNT and CDR2 YYREEE. The CDR3 covers 14 residues, taking in both the cysteine and the phenylalanine. Of the read, only the CDR3 DNA is kept; its 42 bases are in frame from base 1. With the rest looked up from the reference TRBV5-4 and TRBJ2-7 genes rather than sequenced, the full variable domain is ETGVTQSPTHLIKTRGQQVTLRCSSQSGHNTVSWYQQALGQGPQFIFQYYREEENGRGNFPPRFSGLQFPNYSSELNVNALELDDSALYLCASSWAGRAYEQYFGPGTRLTVT.